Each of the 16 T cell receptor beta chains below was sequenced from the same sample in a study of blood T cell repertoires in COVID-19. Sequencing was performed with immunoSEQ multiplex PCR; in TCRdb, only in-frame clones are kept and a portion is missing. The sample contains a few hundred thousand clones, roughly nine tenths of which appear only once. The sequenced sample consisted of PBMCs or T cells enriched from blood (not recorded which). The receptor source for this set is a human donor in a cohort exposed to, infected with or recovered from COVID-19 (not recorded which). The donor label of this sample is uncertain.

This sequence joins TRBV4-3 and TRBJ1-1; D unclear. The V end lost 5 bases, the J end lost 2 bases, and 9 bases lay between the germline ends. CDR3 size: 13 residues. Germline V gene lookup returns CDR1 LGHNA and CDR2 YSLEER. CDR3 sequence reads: CASSAGRNTEAFF. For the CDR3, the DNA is TGCGCCAGCAGCGCCGGGAGAAACACTGAAGCTTTCTTT.

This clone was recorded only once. The CDR3 loop reads CASSRVGAGISSYEQYF. The DNA of the CDR3 is TGTGCCAGTAGCCGGGTAGGGGCAGGGATAAGCTCCTACGAGCAGTACTTC. The chain has TRBV19 and TRBJ2-7, with D maybe TRBD1 (5 bases). Germline V gene lookup returns CDR1 LNHDA and CDR2 SQIVND (reference sequence). Trimming pared 6 bases from V and 0 bases from J, leaving 21 bases between. CDR3 size: 17 residues.

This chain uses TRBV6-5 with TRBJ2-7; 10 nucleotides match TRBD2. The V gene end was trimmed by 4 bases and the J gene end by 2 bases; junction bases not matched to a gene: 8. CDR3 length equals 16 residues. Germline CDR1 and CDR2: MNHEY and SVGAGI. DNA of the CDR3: TGTGCCAGCAGTTCCCTACTTAGCGGGGGGCCCTACGAGCAGTACTTC. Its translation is CASSSLLSGGPYEQYF.

CDR3 sequence: CASSHRSIGWGVIYEQYF. The CDR3 bases are TGTGCCAGCAGCCACCGTTCTATAGGGTGGGGGGTAATCTACGAGCAGTACTTC. This sequence joins TRBV28 and TRBJ2-7; TRBD2 might be the D (6 bases). The length of the CDR3 is 18 residues. In germline, CDR1 is MDHEN, CDR2 SYDVKM. Trimming removed 6 bases from V and 3 bases from J, with 27 bases in between.

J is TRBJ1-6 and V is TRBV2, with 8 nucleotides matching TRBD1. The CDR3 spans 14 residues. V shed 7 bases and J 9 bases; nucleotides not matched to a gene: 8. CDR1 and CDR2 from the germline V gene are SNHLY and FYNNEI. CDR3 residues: CASMVGQGASPLHF. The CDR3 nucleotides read TGTGCCAGCATGGTGGGTCAGGGGGCTTCACCCCTCCACTTT.

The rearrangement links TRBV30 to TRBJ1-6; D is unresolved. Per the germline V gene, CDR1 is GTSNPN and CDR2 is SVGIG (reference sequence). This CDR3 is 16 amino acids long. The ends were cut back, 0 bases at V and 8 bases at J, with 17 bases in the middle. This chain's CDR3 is CAWSVASDSVDSPLHF. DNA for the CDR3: TGTGCCTGGAGTGTCGCGTCTGACTCGGTTGATTCACCCCTCCACTTT.

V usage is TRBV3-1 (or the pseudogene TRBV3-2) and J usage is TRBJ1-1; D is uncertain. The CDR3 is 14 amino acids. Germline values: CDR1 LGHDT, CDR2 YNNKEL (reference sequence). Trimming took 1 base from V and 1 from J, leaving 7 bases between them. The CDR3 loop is CASSQVAGNTEAFF. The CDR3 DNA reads TGTGCCAGCAGCCAAGTGGCAGGGAACACTGAAGCTTTCTTT.

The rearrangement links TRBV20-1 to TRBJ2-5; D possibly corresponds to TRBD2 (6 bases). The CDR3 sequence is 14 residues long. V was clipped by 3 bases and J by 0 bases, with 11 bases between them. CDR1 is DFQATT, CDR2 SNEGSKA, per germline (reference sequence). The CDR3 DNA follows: TGCAGTGCTAGTAGCGGACTGTACCAAGAGACCCAGTACTTC. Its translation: CSASSGLYQETQYF.

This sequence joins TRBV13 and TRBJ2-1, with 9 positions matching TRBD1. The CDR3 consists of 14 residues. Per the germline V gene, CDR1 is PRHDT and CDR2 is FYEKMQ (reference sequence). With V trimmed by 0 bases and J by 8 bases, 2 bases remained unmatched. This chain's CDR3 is CASSLGTGGDEQFF. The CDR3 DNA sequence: TGTGCCAGCAGCTTAGGCACAGGGGGCGATGAGCAGTTCTTC.

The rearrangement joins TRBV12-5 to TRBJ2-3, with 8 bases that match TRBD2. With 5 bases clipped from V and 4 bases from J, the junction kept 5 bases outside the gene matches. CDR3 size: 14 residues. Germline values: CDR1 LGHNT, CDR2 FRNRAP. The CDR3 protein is CASGPSGGPDTQYF. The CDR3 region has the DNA TGTGCTAGTGGTCCCAGCGGGGGACCAGATACGCAGTATTTT.

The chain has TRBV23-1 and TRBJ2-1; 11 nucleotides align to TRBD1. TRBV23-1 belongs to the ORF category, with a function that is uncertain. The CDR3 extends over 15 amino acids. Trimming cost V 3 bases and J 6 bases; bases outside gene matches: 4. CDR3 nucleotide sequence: TGCGCCAGCAGTCACGGACAGGGGGCGCCCAATGAGCAGTTCTTC. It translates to CASSHGQGAPNEQFF.

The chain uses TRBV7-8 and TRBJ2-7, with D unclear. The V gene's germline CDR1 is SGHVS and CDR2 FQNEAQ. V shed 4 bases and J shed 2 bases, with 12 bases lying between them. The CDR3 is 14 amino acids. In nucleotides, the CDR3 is TGTGCCAGCAGCTGGTTCGGCGGTCCCTACGAGCAGTACTTC. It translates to CASSWFGGPYEQYF.

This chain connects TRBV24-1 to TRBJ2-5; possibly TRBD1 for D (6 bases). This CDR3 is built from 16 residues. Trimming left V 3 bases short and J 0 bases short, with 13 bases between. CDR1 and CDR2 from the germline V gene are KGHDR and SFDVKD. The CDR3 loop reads CATSDPRDTDQETQYF. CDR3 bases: TGTGCCACCAGTGATCCCCGGGACACAGACCAAGAGACCCAGTACTTC.

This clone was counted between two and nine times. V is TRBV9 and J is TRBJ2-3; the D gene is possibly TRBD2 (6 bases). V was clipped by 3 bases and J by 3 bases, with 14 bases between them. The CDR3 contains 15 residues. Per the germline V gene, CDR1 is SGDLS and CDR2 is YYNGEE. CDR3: CASSGYTGGTDTQYF. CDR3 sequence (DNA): TGTGCCAGCAGCGGGTACACAGGAGGGACAGATACGCAGTATTTT. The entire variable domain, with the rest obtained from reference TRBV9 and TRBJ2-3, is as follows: DSGVTQTPKHLITATGQRVTLRCSPRSGDLSVYWYQQSLDQGLQFLIQYYNGEERAKGNILERFSAQQFPDLHSELNLSSLELGDSALYFCASSGYTGGTDTQYFGPGTRLTVL.

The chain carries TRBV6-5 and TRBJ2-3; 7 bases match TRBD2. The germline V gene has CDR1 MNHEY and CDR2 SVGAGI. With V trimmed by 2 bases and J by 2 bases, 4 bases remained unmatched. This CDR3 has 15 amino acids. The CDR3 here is CASSYGGGVTDTQYF. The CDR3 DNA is TGTGCCAGCAGTTACGGGGGGGGAGTCACAGATACGCAGTATTTT.

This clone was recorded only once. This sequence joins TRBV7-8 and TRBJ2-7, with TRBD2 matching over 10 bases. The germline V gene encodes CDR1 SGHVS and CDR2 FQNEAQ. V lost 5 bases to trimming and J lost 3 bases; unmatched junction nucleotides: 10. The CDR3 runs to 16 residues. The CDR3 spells CASSLSLSSGGYEQYF. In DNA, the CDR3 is TGTGCCAGCAGCCTCTCCTTGTCTAGCGGGGGCTACGAGCAGTACTTC.